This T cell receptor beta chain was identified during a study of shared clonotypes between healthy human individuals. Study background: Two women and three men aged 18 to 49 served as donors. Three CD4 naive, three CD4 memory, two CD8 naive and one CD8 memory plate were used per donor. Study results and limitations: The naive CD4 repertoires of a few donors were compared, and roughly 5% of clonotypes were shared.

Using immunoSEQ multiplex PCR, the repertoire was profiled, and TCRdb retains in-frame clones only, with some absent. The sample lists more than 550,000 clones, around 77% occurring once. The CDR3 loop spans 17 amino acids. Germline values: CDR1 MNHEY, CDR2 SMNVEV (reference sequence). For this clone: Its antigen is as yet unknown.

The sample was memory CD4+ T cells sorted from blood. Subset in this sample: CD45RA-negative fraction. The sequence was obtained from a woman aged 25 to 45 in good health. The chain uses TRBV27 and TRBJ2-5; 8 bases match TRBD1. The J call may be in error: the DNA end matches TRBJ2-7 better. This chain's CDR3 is CASAYRTGTLSSYEQYF. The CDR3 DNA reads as TGTGCCAGCGCCTACCGGACAGGGACATTGAGCTCCTACGAGCAGTACTTC.